Below are 16 T cell receptor beta chains sequenced from a single sample in a study of chemoradiotherapy in HPV16-positive cancers. Profiled with immunoSEQ multiplex PCR; TCRdb holds only in-frame clones, not every one. The data contain about 22,000 clones, around nine tenths of them seen just once; the ten biggest clones take up 15% to 20%. This specimen consisted of blood, obtained from a patient who underwent chemoradiotherapy. The receptor source for this set is a human donor with HPV-associated anogenital cancer.

V and J are TRBV7-2 and TRBJ2-1; a weak D match, TRBD1 (5 bases). This CDR3 has 15 amino acids. V was cut by 5 bases and J by 1 base, with 12 bases left in between. The germline V gene has CDR1 SGHTA and CDR2 FQGNSA. The CDR3 here is CASSPGHRSYNEQFF. The CDR3 nucleotides are TGTGCCAGCAGCCCAGGACATAGATCCTACAATGAGCAGTTCTTC.

The rearrangement uses TRBV7-9 and TRBJ2-7, with unresolved D. Germline CDR1 and CDR2: SEHNR and FQNEAQ (reference sequence). V lost 5 bases and J 2 bases, leaving 10 bases between the germline ends. The CDR3 runs 13 residues. CDR3 amino acids: CASSATAAYEQYF. CDR3 coding DNA: TGTGCCAGCAGCGCAACAGCCGCCTACGAGCAGTACTTC. Looking up the rest from reference TRBV7-9 and TRBJ2-7 gives the full variable domain: DTGVSQNPRHKITKRGQNVTFRCDPISEHNRLYWYRQTLGQGPEFLTYFQNEAQLEKSRLLSDRFSAERPKGSFSTLEIQRTEQGDSAMYLCASSATAAYEQYFGPGTRLTVT.

The chain recombines TRBV18 with TRBJ2-5; D may match TRBD1 or TRBD2 (5 bases each). This CDR3 contains 12 residues. Germline V gene sequence: CDR1 KGHSH, CDR2 LQKENI. The V gene lost 1 base and the J gene lost 5 bases, with 5 bases spanning the gap. The CDR3 reads CASSPRGETQYF. The CDR3 nucleotides read TGTGCCAGCTCACCACGGGGGGAGACCCAGTACTTC. Full variable domain (remainder filled in from reference TRBV18 and TRBJ2-5): NAGVMQNPRHLVRRRGQEARLRCSPMKGHSHVYWYRQLPEEGLKFMVYLQKENIIDESGMPKERFSAEFPKEGPSILRIQQVVRGDSAAYFCASSPRGETQYFGPGTRLLVL.

The J gene is TRBJ2-7, the V gene TRBV7-3, with D maybe TRBD2 (5 bases). Trimming took off 0 bases at V and 4 bases at J, with 13 bases between the two ends. The germline gives CDR1 SGHTA, CDR2 FQGTGA. The CDR3 consists of 15 residues. As DNA, the CDR3 is TGTGCCAGCAGCTTAACTCATGGACTCGGGTACGAGCAGTACTTC. Translating gives CASSLTHGLGYEQYF.

The gene calls are TRBV29-1 and TRBJ1-5, with TRBD1 as a possible D gene (5 bases). The CDR3 sequence is 17 residues long. The germline V and J ends were trimmed by 5 bases and 0 bases, with 20 bases remaining between them. CDR1 and CDR2 from the germline V gene are SQVTM and ANQGSEA. The CDR3 region has the DNA TGCAGCGTTTGTCAGCAGGGAAGAAGCTATAGCAATCAGCCCCAGCATTTT. This gives the protein CSVCQQGRSYSNQPQHF.

The chain uses TRBV19 and TRBJ1-5, with a tentative D call TRBD1 (6 bases). Per germline, CDR1 LNHDA and CDR2 SQIVND (reference sequence). Trimming shortened V by 10 bases and J by 6 bases, and 22 bases separated the two germline ends. The CDR3 is made up of 15 amino acids. CDR3 loop: CATLPRGPAGQPQHF. CDR3 bases: TGTGCCACCCTGCCCCGGGGGCCGGCGGGTCAGCCCCAGCATTTT.

The V and J genes are TRBV15 and TRBJ2-2; 9 bases are a match to TRBD1. The CDR3 totals 16 residues. The V and J ends lost 0 bases and 5 bases, in that order; junction bases with no gene match: 4. Per germline, CDR1 LNHNV and CDR2 YYDKDF (reference sequence). CDR3 sequence (DNA): TGTGCCACCAGCAGAGATTTAGGACAGGGGACCGGGGAGCTGTTTTTT. It translates to CATSRDLGQGTGELFF.

The chain has TRBV4-3 and TRBJ2-1; D remains ambiguous. Germline V gene data show CDR1 as LGHNA and CDR2 as YSLEER. Trimming took off 4 bases at V and 6 bases at J, with 16 bases between the two ends. The CDR3 covers 15 residues. CDR3 bases: TGCGCCAGCAGCCCACTACGACTGGTGGGCAATGAGCAGTTCTTC. It is translated as CASSPLRLVGNEQFF.

The CDR3 region is CASRDGTRSYEQYF. CDR3 nucleotides: TGTGCCAGCAGGGACGGGACACGGTCCTACGAGCAGTACTTC. This sequence joins TRBV11-3 and TRBJ2-7; a possible D gene is TRBD1 (6 bases). CDR3 length equals 14 residues. V was trimmed by 6 bases and J by 1 base, leaving 13 bases between them. The germline V gene has CDR1 SGHNT and CDR2 YENEEA.

V is TRBV5-6 and J is TRBJ2-5; D is ambiguous. From germline, CDR1 is SGHDT and CDR2 YYEEEE. V was cut by 2 bases and J by 5 bases, with 13 bases left in between. The CDR3 extends over 14 amino acids. The CDR3 bases are TGTGCCAGCAGCTTAAAAACTTATCTGGAGACCCAGTACTTC. Residues: CASSLKTYLETQYF. The full variable domain, in which reference TRBV5-6 and TRBJ2-5 provide the parts outside the CDR3, is DAGVTQSPTHLIKTRGQQVTLRCSPKSGHDTVSWYQQALGQGPQFIFQYYEEEERQRGNFPDRFSGHQFPNYSSELNVNALLLGDSALYLCASSLKTYLETQYFGPGTRLLVL.

Only one count was recorded for this clone. The chain has TRBV18 and TRBJ1-1; TRBD1 matches 10 bases. CDR1 is KGHSH, CDR2 LQKENI, per germline. V trimming: 4 bases; J trimming: 2 bases; junction bases outside the gene matches: 10. The CDR3 contains 17 residues. The DNA of the CDR3 is TGTGCCAGCTCACTATGGACAGGGGGAAATATCAACACTGAAGCTTTCTTT. Its translation is CASSLWTGGNINTEAFF.

The CDR3: CASTARGGTMKNIQYF. CDR3 DNA: TGTGCCAGTACCGCCCGGGGTGGGACAATGAAAAACATTCAGTACTTC. This chain links TRBV19 with TRBJ2-4; tentatively, D is TRBD1 (6 bases). Germline CDR1 reads LNHDA; CDR2 reads SQIVND (reference sequence). Trimming pared 7 bases from V and 4 bases from J, leaving 20 bases between. The CDR3 is made up of 16 amino acids. Variable domain in full (rest from reference TRBV19 and TRBJ2-4): DGGITQSPKYLFRKEGQNVTLSCEQNLNHDAMYWYRQDPGQGLRLIYYSQIVNDFQKGDIAEGYSVSREKKESFPLTVTSAQKNPTAFYLCASTARGGTMKNIQYFGAGTRLSVL.

V gene TRBV6-1 combines with J gene TRBJ1-6; possibly TRBD1 for D (5 bases). The CDR3 runs 13 residues. Germline loops: CDR1 MNHNS, CDR2 SASEGT. V dropped 4 bases and J dropped 8 bases, with 9 bases sitting between them. CDR3 nucleotides: TGTGCCAGCAGTGGTGGGGACTATTCACCCCTCCACTTT. Protein sequence: CASSGGDYSPLHF.

The rearrangement joins TRBV9 to TRBJ1-5; 7 positions agree with TRBD1. Unmatched junction bases numbered 4, after V lost 4 bases and J lost 0 bases. The V gene's germline CDR1 is SGDLS and CDR2 YYNGEE. The CDR3 length is 15 residues. CDR3: CASSLGTASNQPQHF. The CDR3 DNA follows: TGTGCCAGCAGCCTAGGGACAGCTAGCAATCAGCCCCAGCATTTT.

This clone was counted a single time. V and J are TRBV7-9 and TRBJ2-1; 9 nucleotides align to TRBD2. Germline-derived CDR1 and CDR2 are SEHNR and FQNEAQ (reference sequence). J lost 2 bases, V lost 3 bases, and 5 bases had no gene match. There are 16 residues in the CDR3. The CDR3 sequence: CASSFPSGETYNEQFF. Here the CDR3 DNA reads TGTGCCAGCAGCTTTCCTAGCGGGGAAACCTACAATGAGCAGTTCTTC.

This chain connects TRBV11-2 to TRBJ2-7; tentatively, D is TRBD2 (6 bases). V was clipped by 5 bases and J by 6 bases, with 17 bases between them. The germline V gene encodes CDR1 SGHAT and CDR2 FQNNGV. This CDR3 contains 14 residues. CDR3 in amino acids: CASSPRDGSGEQYF. CDR3 sequence (DNA): TGTGCCAGCAGCCCCAGGGACGGGAGCGGCGAGCAGTACTTC.